This TCR beta chain was observed in a study of blood T cells in healthy people across ages. The CDR3 is 14 amino acids. Germline CDR1 is LGHDT and CDR2 is YNNKEL (reference sequence). V was clipped by 0 bases and J by 5 bases, with 9 bases between them. Of note for this clonotype: The antigen remains unidentified.

Notes on the study in general: Higher diversity and more naive CD4+ cells were features of long-lived donors, compared to aged donors. Researchers report that TCR beta diversity correlated strongly with naive T cell percentage.

Primed by a sample-barcoded 5' primer and a J-beta primer mix, a second PCR proceeded for about 7 to 11 cycles. The template-switch adaptor was a 5' adaptor with 12 random nucleotides. It tagged each cDNA molecule. TCRdb ran MiXCR on the 5' RACE reads and lists one entry per CDR3 protein. The table shows some 1.8 million distinct CDR3 sequences, with about 39% occurring only once. The chain links TRBV3-1 to TRBJ2-3; D uncertain. The origin of this receptor is a human donor in good health. Material for sequencing was blood. The CDR3 sequence is CASSQDLTRDTQYF. Here the CDR3 DNA reads TGTGCCAGCAGCCAAGACTTAACCCGAGATACGCAGTATTTT.